This T cell receptor (beta chain) was captured by sequencing in a study of cytomegalovirus exposure and HLA in healthy donors. Findings and caveats of the study: Previously analyzed data showed that most TCR beta V segments were productive at a frequency of about 90% or about 30%.

Germline CDR1 is SGHNT and CDR2 is YYREEE (reference sequence). V was pared by 0 bases and J by 2 bases, with 14 bases between. There are 16 residues in the CDR3. Regarding this clone: Antigen specificity is unknown.

Primers: 60 Vbeta forward and 13 Jbeta reverse. Assay: immunoSEQ multiplex PCR; the TCRdb copy retains only in-frame clones and omits some. This table holds about 170,000 clones, roughly 72% found once. The TCR sequence derives from a man aged 35-49 years in good health and CMV-seropositive. The rearrangement links TRBV5-4 to TRBJ2-5, with D perhaps matching TRBD2 (5 bases). The sample taken for sequencing was PBMCs. Here the CDR3 DNA reads TGTGCCAGCAGCTTGGGATCGGGGTCGGGGCAAGAGACCCAGTACTTC. Protein: CASSLGSGSGQETQYF.